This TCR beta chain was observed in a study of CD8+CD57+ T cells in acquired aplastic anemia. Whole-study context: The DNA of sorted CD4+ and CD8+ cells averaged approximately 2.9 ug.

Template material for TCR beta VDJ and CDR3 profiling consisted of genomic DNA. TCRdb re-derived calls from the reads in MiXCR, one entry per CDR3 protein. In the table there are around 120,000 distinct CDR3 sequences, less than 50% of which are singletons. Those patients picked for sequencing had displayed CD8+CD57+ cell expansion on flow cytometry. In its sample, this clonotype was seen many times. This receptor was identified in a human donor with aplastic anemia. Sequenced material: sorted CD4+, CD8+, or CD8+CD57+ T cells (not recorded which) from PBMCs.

The DNA for the CDR3 is TGTGCCAGCAGTTTCGGGGGAAAAGAGACCCAGTACTTC. This gives the protein CASSFGGKETQYF. This chain connects TRBV12-3 or TRBV12-4 to TRBJ2-5, with D maybe TRBD2 (6 bases). Trimming shortened V by 3 bases and J by 3 bases, and 8 bases separated the two germline ends. The CDR3 contains 13 residues.